This T cell receptor beta chain was observed in a study of CD8+ T cells in alopecia areata. Study at large: Tofacitinib was given for 6 to 18 months, then stopped for 6 months.

In germline, CDR1 is LNHDA, CDR2 SQIVND (reference sequence). The CDR3 runs to 19 residues. With V trimmed by 4 bases and J by 1 base, 16 bases remained unmatched. This clone was seen more than once but under ten times. RNA, once extracted, was reverse transcribed into cDNA for use as the sequencing template. Using immunoSEQ multiplex PCR, the repertoire was profiled, and TCRdb retains in-frame clones only, with some absent. The sample gives about 160,000 clones, 75% to 90% of which show up once; more than 12% is in the top ten. Cell sorting was applied to PBMCs, and CD4+ and CD8+ T cells were collected.

This material consisted of CD8+ T cells sorted from blood, taken at week 0. This chain connects TRBV19 to TRBJ2-4; 7 bases line up with TRBD2. This TCR derives from a human donor with alopecia areata. The CDR3, as DNA: TGTGCCAGTAGTACCCCCAGACTAGCACTCGAGGAGGCCAAAAACATTCAGTACTTC. It is translated as CASSTPRLALEEAKNIQYF.